The clone carrying this T cell receptor (beta chain) was detected a few times. Its antigen is still unknown. Germline V gene data show CDR1 as SNHLY and CDR2 as FYNNEI. Trimming pared 8 bases from V and 10 bases from J, leaving 15 bases between. The CDR3 loop spans 13 amino acids. This record comes from a study of CD8+CD57+ T cells in acquired aplastic anemia. Patients chosen for sequencing had shown CD8+CD57+ cell expansion by flow cytometry. Findings and limits, study-wide: Patients did not significantly differ from controls in CD8+ Simpson's diversity.

CDR3 and TCR beta VDJ profiling relied on genomic DNA as the template. TCRdb re-called the reads through MiXCR, storing one row per CDR3 protein. The repertoire holds over 150,000 distinct CDR3 sequences, with 45% to 55% as singletons. The chain recombines TRBV2 with TRBJ1-6, with D maybe TRBD1 (5 bases). Sequenced sample: sorted CD4+, CD8+, or CD8+CD57+ T cells (not recorded which) from PBMCs. The sequence was obtained from a human donor with aplastic anemia. CDR3 bases: TGTGCCAGCTTGGGGCAGGGTTGGTCACCCCTCCACTTT. Translation gives CASLGQGWSPLHF. Variable domain in full (rest from reference TRBV2 and TRBJ1-6): EPEVTQTPSHQVTQMGQEVILRCVPISNHLYFYWYRQILGQKVEFLVSFYNNEISEKSEIFDDQFSVERPDGSNFTLKIRSTKLEDSAMYFCASLGQGWSPLHFGNGTRLTVT.